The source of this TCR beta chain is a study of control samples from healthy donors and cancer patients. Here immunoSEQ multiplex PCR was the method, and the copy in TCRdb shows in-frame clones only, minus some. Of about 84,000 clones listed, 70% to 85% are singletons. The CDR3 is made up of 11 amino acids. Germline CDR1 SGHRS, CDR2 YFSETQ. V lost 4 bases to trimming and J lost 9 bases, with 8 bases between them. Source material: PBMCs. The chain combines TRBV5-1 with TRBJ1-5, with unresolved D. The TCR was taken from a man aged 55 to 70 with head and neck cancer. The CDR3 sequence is CASSPEGPQHF. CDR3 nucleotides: TGCGCCAGCAGCCCCGAGGGGCCCCAGCATTTT.